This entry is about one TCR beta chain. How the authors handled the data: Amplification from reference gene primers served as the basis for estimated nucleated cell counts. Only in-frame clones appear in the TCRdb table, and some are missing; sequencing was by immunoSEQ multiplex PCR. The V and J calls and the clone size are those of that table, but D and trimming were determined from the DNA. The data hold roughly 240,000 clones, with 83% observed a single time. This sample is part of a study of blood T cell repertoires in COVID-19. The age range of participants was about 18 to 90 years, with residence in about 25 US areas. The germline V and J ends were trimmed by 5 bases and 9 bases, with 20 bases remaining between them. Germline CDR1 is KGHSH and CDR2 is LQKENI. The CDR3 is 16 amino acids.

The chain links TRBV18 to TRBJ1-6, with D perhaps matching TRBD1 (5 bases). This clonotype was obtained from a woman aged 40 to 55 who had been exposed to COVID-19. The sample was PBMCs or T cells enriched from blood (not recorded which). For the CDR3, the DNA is TGTGCCAGCTCATCCGCCGGGGGGGTCCTTGGTTCACCCCTCCACTTT. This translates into CASSSAGGVLGSPLHF.